The 14 T cell receptor beta chains given below trace back to one sample, sequenced in a study of regulatory T cells in long-lasting Graves disease. Building of the TCR beta libraries involved iRepertoire HTBI primers and Arm-PCR of CDR3 regions. MiXCR was run by TCRdb on the multiplex PCR reads, yielding one entry per CDR3 protein. Among about 540,000 distinct CDR3 sequences listed, about 13% were seen once. Time point in this sample: newly diagnosed GD, antithyroid drugs for less than 3 months. The TCR library was prepared using RNA isolated from PBMCs. The sample was also reused in another study, on T cells in Graves' hyperthyroidism and ophthalmopathy.

The specimen comprised peripheral blood mononuclear cells (PBMCs), sampled at new diagnosis, from a patient treated with antithyroid drugs. The receptors shown here come from a man aged 25 to 40 with Graves disease.

This clonotype appeared many times. The V and J genes are TRBV6-2 or TRBV6-3 and TRBJ1-5; the D is unclear. V lost 6 bases to trimming and J lost 2 bases, with 14 bases between them. Germline CDR1 reads MNHEY; CDR2 reads SVGEGT. This CDR3 spans 15 amino acids. This chain's CDR3 is CASRDGGIGNQPQHF. Written as DNA, the CDR3 is TGTGCCAGCAGGGACGGTGGAATAGGCAATCAGCCCCAGCATTTT.

Many counts were recorded for this clonotype. This chain connects TRBV10-3 to TRBJ2-1, with TRBD2 matching over 9 bases. V lost 8 bases to trimming and J lost 8 bases; unmatched junction nucleotides: 10. Germline V gene lookup returns CDR1 ENHRY and CDR2 SYGVKD. The CDR3 extends over 14 amino acids. CDR3 nucleotides: TGTGCCATCTCGGCTAGCGGGACCCTCGATGAGCAGTTCTTC. This translates into CAISASGTLDEQFF.

This clonotype came up many times. The chain carries TRBV12-3 or TRBV12-4 and TRBJ2-1; weak D call: TRBD1 (6 bases). The CDR3 has 13 amino acids. The V gene lost 6 bases and the J gene lost 4 bases, with 10 bases spanning the gap. The CDR3 nucleotides read TGTGCCAGCAGGACAGGCCAATACAATGAGCAGTTCTTC. Residues: CASRTGQYNEQFF.

This clonotype was picked up many times. The rearrangement uses TRBV6-1 and TRBJ2-7; TRBD2 aligns across 12 bases. The V gene's germline CDR1 is MNHNS and CDR2 SASEGT. After removal of 5 bases from V and 0 bases from J, the junction contained 5 bases not matched to a gene. This CDR3 has 16 residues. DNA for the CDR3: TGTGCCAGCAGTCGAGGACTAGCGGGATCCTCCTACGAGCAGTACTTC. Protein product: CASSRGLAGSSYEQYF.

The rearrangement joins TRBV24-1 to TRBJ2-5; 8 bases align to TRBD2. V lost 6 bases and J lost 5; bases outside the gene matches: 13. Germline values: CDR1 KGHDR, CDR2 SFDVKD. The CDR3 has 16 amino acids. CDR3 nucleotides: TGTGCCACCAGTCCGGGTAGGCTAGCGGGTTATGAGACCCAGTACTTC. Translation gives CATSPGRLAGYETQYF.

This clonotype turned up a few times. The rearrangement uses TRBV5-6 and TRBJ2-3, with 13 positions matching TRBD2. Germline values: CDR1 SGHDT, CDR2 YYEEEE. The CDR3 extends over 18 amino acids. After removal of 1 base from V and 3 bases from J, the junction contained 8 bases not matched to a gene. CDR3 DNA sequence: TGTGCCAGCAGCTTGTTCCGACTAGCGGGAGGAGGGACAGATACGCAGTATTTT. Amino acid sequence: CASSLFRLAGGGTDTQYF.

The chain couples TRBV4-1 to TRBJ2-5, with D perhaps TRBD1 (6 bases). This CDR3 has 15 residues. V dropped 0 bases and J dropped 1 base, with 9 bases sitting between them. Germline CDR1 reads MGHRA; CDR2 reads YSYEKL. The CDR3 nucleotides read TGCGCCAGCAGCCAAGATCAGGGGAGCCAAGAGACCCAGTACTTC. Translated, it gives CASSQDQGSQETQYF.

This chain links TRBV20-1 with TRBJ2-1, with TRBD2 matching over 11 bases. The V gene's germline CDR1 is DFQATT and CDR2 SNEGSKA (reference sequence). The ends lost 2 bases at V and 4 bases at J; junction bases unmatched: 4. CDR3 length: 15 residues. The CDR3 region has the DNA TGCAGTGCTAGAAAAACTAGCGGGAGTTACAATGAGCAGTTCTTC. Its protein is CSARKTSGSYNEQFF.

This clonotype was seen at least ten times. The chain recombines TRBV11-2 with TRBJ2-3; D is uncertain. The CDR3 sequence is 13 residues long. From germline, CDR1 is SGHAT and CDR2 FQNNGV. Trimming removed 1 base at V and 4 bases at J, with 6 bases between. The CDR3 nucleotides are TGTGCCAGCAGCTTAGCCCCGCCAGATACGCAGTATTTT. This sequence encodes CASSLAPPDTQYF.

J is TRBJ2-2 and V is TRBV29-1; D call uncertain. The CDR3 has 13 amino acids. Trimming took 4 bases from V and 4 from J, leaving 10 bases between them. The germline CDR1 and CDR2 sequences are SQVTM and ANQGSEA. CDR3 DNA: TGCAGCGTTGTTTTGCTTAGCACCGGGGAGCTGTTTTTT. This translates into CSVVLLSTGELFF.

This clonotype was picked up many times. CDR3 DNA sequence: TGTGCCAGCAGTACCCAGAGGGCCGCCAACACTGAAGCTTTCTTT. This gives the protein CASSTQRAANTEAFF. The gene calls are TRBV27 and TRBJ1-1; no clear D. Germline CDR1 and CDR2: MNHEY and SMNVEV (reference sequence). Trimming removed 5 bases at V and 2 bases at J, with 15 bases between. The CDR3 spans 15 residues.

V gene TRBV20-1 combines with J gene TRBJ1-1, with 11 bases that match TRBD1. With V trimmed by 7 bases and J by 0 bases, 7 bases remained unmatched. Germline V gene lookup returns CDR1 DFQATT and CDR2 SNEGSKA (reference sequence). The CDR3 is 15 residues long. The CDR3 loop is CSVLGQGVLNTEAFF. CDR3 nucleotides: TGCAGTGTCCTGGGACAGGGGGTACTGAACACTGAAGCTTTCTTT.

V gene TRBV20-1 combines with J gene TRBJ2-1, with TRBD2 identical over 12 bases. The trim removed 5 bases at V and 1 base at J, leaving 12 bases unmatched. The V gene's germline CDR1 is DFQATT and CDR2 SNEGSKA (reference sequence). The CDR3 has 18 amino acids. In nucleotides, the CDR3 is TGCAGTGCTCTCCCGACTAGCGGGAGCGTGGTGTCCTACAATGAGCAGTTCTTC. Amino acids: CSALPTSGSVVSYNEQFF.

This clonotype was detected many times. The chain uses TRBV5-1 and TRBJ2-7; D ambiguous. The CDR3 is 13 amino acids. The V gene lost 0 bases and the J gene lost 5 bases, with 9 bases spanning the gap. CDR1 SGHRS and CDR2 YFSETQ come from the germline V gene. The CDR3 reads CASSLGVRNEQYF. The DNA for the CDR3 is TGCGCCAGCAGCTTGGGTGTTAGGAACGAGCAGTACTTC. Drawing the rest from reference TRBV5-1 and TRBJ2-7, the complete variable domain is KAGVTQTPRYLIKTRGQQVTLSCSPISGHRSVSWYQQTPGQGLQFLFEYFSETQRNKGNFPGRFSGRQFSNSRSEMNVSTLELGDSALYLCASSLGVRNEQYFGPGTRLTVT.